This T cell receptor (beta chain) was sequenced in a study of blood T cell repertoires in COVID-19. Study context: T cells, B-cell-depleted T cells, or PBMCs provided the cDNA or gDNA that served as material.

Seattle researchers signed up patients amid active infection and tracked them longitudinally. In the original processing: The authors estimated nucleated cell counts from reference gene primer amplification. The data were produced by immunoSEQ multiplex PCR, yet TCRdb's version contains in-frame clones alone and is incomplete. V and J calls and clone size are given by that table; D and trimming were obtained from the DNA. The sample holds around 430,000 clones, 88% seen once. This CDR3 region has 14 residues. Per the germline V gene, CDR1 is LNHNV and CDR2 is YYDKDF (reference sequence). Trimming removed 3 bases at V and 5 bases at J, with 14 bases between.

The clonotype originates from a woman aged 45-65 years with COVID-19, enrolled during active disease. Sequencing was done on a sample of peripheral blood. The chain links TRBV15 to TRBJ2-7, with D possibly being TRBD1 (6 bases). The CDR3 DNA reads as TGTGCCACCAGCAGTTCAATACAGGGAAACGAGCAGTACTTC. Residues: CATSSSIQGNEQYF.